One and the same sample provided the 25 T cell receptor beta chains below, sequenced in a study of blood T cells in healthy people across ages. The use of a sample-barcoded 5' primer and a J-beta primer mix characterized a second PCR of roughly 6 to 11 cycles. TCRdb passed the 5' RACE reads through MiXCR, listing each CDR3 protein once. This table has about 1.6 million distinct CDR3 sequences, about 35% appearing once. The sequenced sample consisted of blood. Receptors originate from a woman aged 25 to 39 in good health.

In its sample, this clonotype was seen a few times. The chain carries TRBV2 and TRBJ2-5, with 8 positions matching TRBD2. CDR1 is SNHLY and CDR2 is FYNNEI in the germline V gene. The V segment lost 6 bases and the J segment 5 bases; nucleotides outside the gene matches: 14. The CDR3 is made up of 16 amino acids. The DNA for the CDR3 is TGTGCCAGCAGCCCCTCGGGAGGGCCATCCGGGGAGACCCAGTACTTC. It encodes CASSPSGGPSGETQYF. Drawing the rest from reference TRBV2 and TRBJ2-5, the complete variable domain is EPEVTQTPSHQVTQMGQEVILRCVPISNHLYFYWYRQILGQKVEFLVSFYNNEISEKSEIFDDQFSVERPDGSNFTLKIRSTKLEDSAMYFCASSPSGGPSGETQYFGPGTRLLVL.

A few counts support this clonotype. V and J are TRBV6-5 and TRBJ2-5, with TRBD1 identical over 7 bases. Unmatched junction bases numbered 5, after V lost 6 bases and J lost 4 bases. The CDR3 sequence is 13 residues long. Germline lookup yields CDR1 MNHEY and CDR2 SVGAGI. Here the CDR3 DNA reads TGTGCCAGCAGACAGACAGGGTCAGAGACCCAGTACTTC. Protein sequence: CASRQTGSETQYF.

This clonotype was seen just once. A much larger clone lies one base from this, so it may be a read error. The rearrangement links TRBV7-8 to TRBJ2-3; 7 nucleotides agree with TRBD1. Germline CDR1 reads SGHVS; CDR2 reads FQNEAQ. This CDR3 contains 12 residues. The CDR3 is CASSARTGTQYF. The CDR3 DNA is TGTGCCAGCAGCGCTAGGACAGGTACGCAGTATTTT.

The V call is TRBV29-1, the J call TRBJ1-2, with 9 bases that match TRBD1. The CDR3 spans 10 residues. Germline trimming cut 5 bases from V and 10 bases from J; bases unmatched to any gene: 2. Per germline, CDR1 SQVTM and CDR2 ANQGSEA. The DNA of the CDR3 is TGCAGCGTTTACAGGGGGCTCTACACCTTC. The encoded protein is CSVYRGLYTF.

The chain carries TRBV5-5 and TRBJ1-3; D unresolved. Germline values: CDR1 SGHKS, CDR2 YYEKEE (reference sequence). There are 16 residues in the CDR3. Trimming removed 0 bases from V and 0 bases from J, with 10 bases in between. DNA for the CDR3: TGTGCCAGCAGCTTGGTGGCAGTCAGCTCTGGAAACACCATATATTTT. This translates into CASSLVAVSSGNTIYF.

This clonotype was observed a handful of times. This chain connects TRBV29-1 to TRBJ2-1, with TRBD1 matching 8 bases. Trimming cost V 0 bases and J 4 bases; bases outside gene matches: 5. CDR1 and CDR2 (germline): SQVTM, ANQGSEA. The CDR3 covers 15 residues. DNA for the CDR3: TGCAGCGTTGAAGAGACAGGGGCCCCTTACAATGAGCAGTTCTTC. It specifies CSVEETGAPYNEQFF.

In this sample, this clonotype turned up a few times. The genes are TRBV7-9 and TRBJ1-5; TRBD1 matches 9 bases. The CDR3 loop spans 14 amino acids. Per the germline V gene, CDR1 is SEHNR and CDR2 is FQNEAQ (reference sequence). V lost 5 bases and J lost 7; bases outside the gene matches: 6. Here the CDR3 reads CASSLGTGIQPQHF. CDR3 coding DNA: TGTGCCAGCAGCCTTGGGACAGGGATCCAGCCCCAGCATTTT.

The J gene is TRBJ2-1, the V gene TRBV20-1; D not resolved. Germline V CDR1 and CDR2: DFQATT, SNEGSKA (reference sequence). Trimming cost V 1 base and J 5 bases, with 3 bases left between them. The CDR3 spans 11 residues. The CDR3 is CSARADNEQFF. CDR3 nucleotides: TGCAGTGCTAGAGCCGACAATGAGCAGTTCTTC.

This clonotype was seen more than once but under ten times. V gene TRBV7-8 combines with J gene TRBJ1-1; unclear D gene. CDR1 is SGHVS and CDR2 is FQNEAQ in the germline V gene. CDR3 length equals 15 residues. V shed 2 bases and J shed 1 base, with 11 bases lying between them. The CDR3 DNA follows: TGTGCCAGCAGCTTACTAGGGTTGTCGAACACTGAAGCTTTCTTT. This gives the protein CASSLLGLSNTEAFF.

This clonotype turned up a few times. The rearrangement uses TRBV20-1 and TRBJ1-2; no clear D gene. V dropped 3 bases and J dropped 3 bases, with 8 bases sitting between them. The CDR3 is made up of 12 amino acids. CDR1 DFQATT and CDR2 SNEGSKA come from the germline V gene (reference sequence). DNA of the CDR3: TGCAGTGCTAGTCAAACCGACTATGGCTACACCTTC. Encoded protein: CSASQTDYGYTF.

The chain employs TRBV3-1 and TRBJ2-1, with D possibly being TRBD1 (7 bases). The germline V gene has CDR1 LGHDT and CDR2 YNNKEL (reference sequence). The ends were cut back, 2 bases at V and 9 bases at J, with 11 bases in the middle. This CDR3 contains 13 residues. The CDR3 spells CASSQYRGGEQFF. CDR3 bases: TGTGCCAGCAGCCAATACAGGGGAGGTGAGCAGTTCTTC.

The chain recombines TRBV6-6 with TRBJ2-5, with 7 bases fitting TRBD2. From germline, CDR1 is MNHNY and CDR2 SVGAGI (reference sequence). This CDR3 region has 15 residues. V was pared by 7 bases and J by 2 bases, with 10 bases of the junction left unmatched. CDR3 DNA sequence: TGTGCCAGCATTCTGCCTGCGGGGGTTCAAGAGACCCAGTACTTC. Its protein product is CASILPAGVQETQYF.

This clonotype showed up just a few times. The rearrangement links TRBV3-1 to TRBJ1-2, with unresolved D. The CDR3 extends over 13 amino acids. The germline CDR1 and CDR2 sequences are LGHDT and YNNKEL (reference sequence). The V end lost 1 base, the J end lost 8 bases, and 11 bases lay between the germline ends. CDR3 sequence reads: CASSQGTRRGYTF. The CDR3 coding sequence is TGTGCCAGCAGCCAAGGAACACGGAGGGGCTACACCTTC. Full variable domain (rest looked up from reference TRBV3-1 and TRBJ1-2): DTAVSQTPKYLVTQMGNDKSIKCEQNLGHDTMYWYKQDSKKFLKIMFSYNNKELIINETVPNRFSPKSPDKAHLNLHINSLELGDSAVYFCASSQGTRRGYTFGSGTRLTVV.

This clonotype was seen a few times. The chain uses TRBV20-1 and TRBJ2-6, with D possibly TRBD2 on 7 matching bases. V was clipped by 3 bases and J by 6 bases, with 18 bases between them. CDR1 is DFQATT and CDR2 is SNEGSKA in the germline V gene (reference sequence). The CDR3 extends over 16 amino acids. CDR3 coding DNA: TGCAGTGCTAGTCGGGGGGCGCTGAGTGAGGCCAACGTCCTGACTTTC. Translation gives CSASRGALSEANVLTF.

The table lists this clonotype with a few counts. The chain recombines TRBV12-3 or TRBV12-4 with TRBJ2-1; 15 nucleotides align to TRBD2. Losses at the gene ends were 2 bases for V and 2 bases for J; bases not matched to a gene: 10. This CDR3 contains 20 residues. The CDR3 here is CASSLRTSGGARGAYNEQFF. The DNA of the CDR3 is TGTGCCAGCAGTTTACGGACTAGCGGGGGGGCCAGAGGGGCCTACAATGAGCAGTTCTTC.

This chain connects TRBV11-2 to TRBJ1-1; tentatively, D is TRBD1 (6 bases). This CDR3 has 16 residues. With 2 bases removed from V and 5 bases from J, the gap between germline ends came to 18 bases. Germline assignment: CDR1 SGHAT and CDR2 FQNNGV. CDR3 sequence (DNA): TGTGCCAGCAGCTTAATTTCCGGGGGGGCTCGGACTGAAGCTTTCTTT. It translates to CASSLISGGARTEAFF.

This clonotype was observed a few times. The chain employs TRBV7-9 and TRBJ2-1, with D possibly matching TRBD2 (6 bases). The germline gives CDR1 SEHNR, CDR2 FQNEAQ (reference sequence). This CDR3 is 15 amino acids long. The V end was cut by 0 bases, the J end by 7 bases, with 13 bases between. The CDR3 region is CASSLARGPVNEQFF. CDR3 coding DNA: TGTGCCAGCAGCTTAGCGCGGGGTCCCGTTAATGAGCAGTTCTTC.

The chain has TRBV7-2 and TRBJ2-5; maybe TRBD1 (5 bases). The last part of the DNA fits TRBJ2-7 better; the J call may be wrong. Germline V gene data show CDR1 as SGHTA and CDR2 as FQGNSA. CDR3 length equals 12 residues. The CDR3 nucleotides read TGTGCCAGCAGACAATCAGGGCACGAGCAGTACTTC. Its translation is CASRQSGHEQYF.

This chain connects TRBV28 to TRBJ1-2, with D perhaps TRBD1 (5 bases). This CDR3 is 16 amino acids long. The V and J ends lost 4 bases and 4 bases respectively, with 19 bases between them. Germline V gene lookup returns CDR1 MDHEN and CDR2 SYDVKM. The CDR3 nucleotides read TGTGCCAGCAGTTCCACCTCACGGGGGATAGCCTATGGCTACACCTTC. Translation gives CASSSTSRGIAYGYTF.

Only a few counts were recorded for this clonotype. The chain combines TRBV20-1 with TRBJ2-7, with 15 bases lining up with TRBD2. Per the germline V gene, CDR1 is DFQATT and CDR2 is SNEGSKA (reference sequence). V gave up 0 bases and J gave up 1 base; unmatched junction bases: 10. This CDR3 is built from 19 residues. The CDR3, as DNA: TGCAGTGCTAGAGACGACGGACTAGCGGGAGGGCCCAGGTCCTACGAGCAGTACTTC. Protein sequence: CSARDDGLAGGPRSYEQYF.

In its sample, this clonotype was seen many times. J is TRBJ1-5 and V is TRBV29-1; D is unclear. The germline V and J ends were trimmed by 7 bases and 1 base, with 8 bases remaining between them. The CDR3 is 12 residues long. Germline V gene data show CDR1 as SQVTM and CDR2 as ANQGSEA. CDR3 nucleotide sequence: TGCAGCGCCAGTATAAGCAATCAGCCCCAGCATTTT. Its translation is CSASISNQPQHF.

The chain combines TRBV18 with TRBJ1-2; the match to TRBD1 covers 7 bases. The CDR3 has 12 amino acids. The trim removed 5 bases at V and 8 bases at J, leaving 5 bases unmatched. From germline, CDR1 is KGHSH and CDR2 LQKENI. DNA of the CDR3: TGTGCCAGCTCAAGATCAGGGGGAGGCTACACCTTC. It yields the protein CASSRSGGGYTF.

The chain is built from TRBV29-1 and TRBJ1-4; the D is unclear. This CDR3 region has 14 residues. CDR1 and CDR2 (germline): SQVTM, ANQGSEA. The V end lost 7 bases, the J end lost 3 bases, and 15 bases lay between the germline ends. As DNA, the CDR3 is TGCAGCGCAGGTGTTGGGTATTCTAATGAAAAACTGTTTTTT. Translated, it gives CSAGVGYSNEKLFF. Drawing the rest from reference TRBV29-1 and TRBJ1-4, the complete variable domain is SAVISQKPSRDICQRGTSLTIQCQVDSQVTMMFWYRQQPGQSLTLIATANQGSEATYESGFVIDKFPISRPNLTFSTLTVSNMSPEDSSIYLCSAGVGYSNEKLFFGSGTQLSVL.

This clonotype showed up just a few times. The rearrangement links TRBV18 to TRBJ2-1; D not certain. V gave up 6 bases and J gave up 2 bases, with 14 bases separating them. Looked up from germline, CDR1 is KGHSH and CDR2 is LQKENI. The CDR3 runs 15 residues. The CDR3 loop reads CASSPLLGTYNEQFF. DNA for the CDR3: TGTGCCAGCTCCCCTTTACTTGGGACCTACAATGAGCAGTTCTTC.

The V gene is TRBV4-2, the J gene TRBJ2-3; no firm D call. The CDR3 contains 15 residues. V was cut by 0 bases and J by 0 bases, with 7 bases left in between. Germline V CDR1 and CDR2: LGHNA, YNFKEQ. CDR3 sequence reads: CASSQDGASTDTQYF. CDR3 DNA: TGTGCCAGCAGCCAAGATGGAGCCAGCACAGATACGCAGTATTTT.